Listed below are T cell receptor beta chains from one sample, sequenced in a study of T cell repertoires in cytomegalovirus infection. These TCRs are of unknown antigen specificity. TCRdb recomputed calls from the reads with MiXCR, one row per CDR3 protein. This table holds around 900,000 distinct CDR3 sequences, around 29% found once. Sequencing used cultured CD8+ T cells from PBMCs, obtained from culture after CMV antigen stimulation. The receptors shown here come from a human donor in good health (CMV status not recorded). Some clones in this sample may be carry-over from other donors' samples. The CDR3 runs from the conserved cysteine through the conserved F or W. A D gene is named only where the DNA matches it firmly. For some rows the clone size is stated as once, few or many, or as a class when expanded; others skip it.

.	.	TRBV12-3/TRBV12-4	TRBJ1-2	TGTGCCAGCAGTTGGACGTCCACTAACTATGGCTACACCTTC	CASSWTSTNYGYTF
.	.	TRBV6-2/TRBV6-3	TRBJ2-1	TGTGCCAGCAGCAAAACCAGGGAGGCCTACAATGAGCAGTTCTTC	CASSKTREAYNEQFF
.	.	TRBV6-6	TRBJ1-5	TGTGCCAGCAGCTCAAGACAGGCGCGAGGGAAGCCCCAGCATTTT	CASSSRQARGKPQHF
.	TRBD1	TRBV7-8	TRBJ1-2	TGTGCCAGCAGCTTAAACATGGGACAGGGCTATGGCTACACCTTC	CASSLNMGQGYGYTF
few	TRBD1	TRBV4-2	TRBJ2-7	TGTGCCAGCAGCCGAAAGGGACAGGGAGCCTACGAGCAGTACTTC	CASSRKGQGAYEQYF
.	.	TRBV27	TRBJ2-3	TGTGCCAGCAGTTCGGCTAGTAGCACAGATACGCAGTATTTT	CASSSASSTDTQYF
few	.	TRBV5-6	TRBJ2-2	TGTGCCAGCAGCTTATTATACCTAACAGAGACCGGGGAGCTGTTTTTT	CASSLLYLTETGELFF
.	.	TRBV7-6	TRBJ2-7	TGTGCCAGCAGCTTAGCGGTTCACACCTACGAGCAGTACTTC	CASSLAVHTYEQYF
few	TRBD1	TRBV7-2	TRBJ1-2	TGTGCCAGCAGCTTGGAGGGACAGGGGGCCTATGGCTACACCTTC	CASSLEGQGAYGYTF
few	.	TRBV15	TRBJ2-5	TGTGCCACCAGTGGGACCCTGCAAGAGACCCAGTACTTC	CATSGTLQETQYF
.	.	TRBV6-6	TRBJ2-1	TGTGCCAGCAGTTACTCGACTCCGACCCTAGGTGAGCAGTTCTTC	CASSYSTPTLGEQFF
.	.	TRBV19	TRBJ2-3	TGTGCCAGTAGTATTTTCGGGATTAGCACAGATACGCAGTATTTT	CASSIFGISTDTQYF
.	.	TRBV5-6	TRBJ2-5	TGTGCCAGCAGCTTGAAGGGGGGGGCAAGAGAGACCCAGTACTTC	CASSLKGGARETQYF
many	.	TRBV7-8	TRBJ2-3	TGTGCCAGCAGTAAGGAAAGCACAGATACGCAGTATTTT	CASSKESTDTQYF
many	.	TRBV7-2	TRBJ2-2	TGTGCCAGCAGCCTTGGCTTCGGGGAGCTGTTTTTT	CASSLGFGELFF
few	TRBD1	TRBV10-2	TRBJ2-1	TGCGCCAGCAGTGAGCCGGGACAGAAACCTTATGAGCAGTTCTTC	CASSEPGQKPYEQFF
.	.	TRBV9	TRBJ2-1	TGTGCCAGCAGCGTAACAGGGAACAATGAGCAGTTCTTC	CASSVTGNNEQFF
.	.	TRBV6-5	TRBJ1-1	TGTGCCAGCAGTGGGATAGAAGGTAACACTGAAGCTTTCTTT	CASSGIEGNTEAFF
.	TRBD1	TRBV5-1	TRBJ2-5	TGCGCCAGCAGCTACAGGGGGTCGGGAGAGACCCAGTACTTC	CASSYRGSGETQYF
many	.	TRBV6-5	TRBJ2-3	TGTGCCAGCAGTTACGGGCAGGCTTCTAGCACAGATACGCAGTATTTT	CASSYGQASSTDTQYF
.	.	TRBV10-3	TRBJ1-1	TGTGCCATCGGAGAAGGCGGGTTCCGGGACAAAGCTTTCTTT	CAIGEGGFRDKAFF
.	TRBD1	TRBV7-6	TRBJ2-7	TGTGCCAGCAGCTTAGTACAGGGGGCTGGGGAGCAGTACTTC	CASSLVQGAGEQYF
.	.	TRBV7-9	TRBJ1-1	TGTGCCAGCAGCTTAGATTTACGGGACGGTGAAGCTTTCTTT	CASSLDLRDGEAFF